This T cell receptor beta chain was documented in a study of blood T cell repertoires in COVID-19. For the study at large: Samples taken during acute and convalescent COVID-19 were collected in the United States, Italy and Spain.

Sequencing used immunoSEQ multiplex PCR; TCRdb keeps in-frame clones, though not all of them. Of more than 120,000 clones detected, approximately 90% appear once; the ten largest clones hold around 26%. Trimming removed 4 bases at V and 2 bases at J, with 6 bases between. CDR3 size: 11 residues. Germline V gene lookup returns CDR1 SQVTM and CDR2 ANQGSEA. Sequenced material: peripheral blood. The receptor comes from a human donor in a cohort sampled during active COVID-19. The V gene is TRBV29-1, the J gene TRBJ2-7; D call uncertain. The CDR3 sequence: CSVVDAYEQYF. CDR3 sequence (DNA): TGCAGCGTTGTAGACGCCTACGAGCAGTACTTC.